This TCR beta chain comes out of a study of T cell repertoires in cytomegalovirus infection. Study overall: Public TCR beta signatures provided an indication of both CMV infection and a matching HLA type. Findings and limits, study-wide: The study identified carriers of CMV plus the relevant HLA from cumulative public TCR beta family frequency. Clonotype analysis showed dominance of the ex vivo response by HLA-C-restricted CMV-specific TCR beta clonotypes.

The germline V and J ends were trimmed by 6 bases and 3 bases, with 6 bases remaining between them. The CDR3 loop spans 11 amino acids. This clonotype was seen repeatedly, ten times or more. Its antigen is unidentified. TCRdb ran MiXCR on the reads and lists one entry per CDR3 protein. The sample lists 500,000 or so distinct CDR3 sequences, about 15% occurring once. The chain carries TRBV12-3 or TRBV12-4 and TRBJ2-7; D gene uncertain. This clonotype was obtained from a human donor in good health (CMV status not recorded). Some clones in this sample may be carry-over from other donors' samples. The sequencing input was CD8+ T cells from PBMCs. CDR3 amino acids: CASSAFYEQYF. The CDR3 DNA follows: TGTGCCAGCAGCGCCTTCTACGAGCAGTACTTC.